This T cell receptor (beta chain) was recovered during a study of CD8 T cells in ankylosing spondylitis. Study-wide results and caveats: A number of the motif variants had already been described in reactive arthritis synovial fluid and blood. With a CD8+ phenotype, disease-linked clones were relatively rare in peripheral blood. One TCR beta motif, made up of about 8 highly homologous variants, appeared characteristic of ankylosing spondylitis blood.

TCRdb used MiXCR to reprocess the 5' RACE reads, holding one entry per CDR3 protein. The table records around 450,000 distinct CDR3 sequences, 26% of them present only once. Comment on this clonotype: Antigen specificity is unknown.

The TCR was taken from a male donor with ankylosing spondylitis. The sample taken for sequencing was blood, either unsorted or a sorted T cell fraction (not recorded which).

CDR3 in amino acids: CASSARAIQETQYF. CDR3 DNA: TGTGCCAGCAGCGCGCGTGCCATACAAGAGACCCAGTACTTC. This chain uses TRBV3-1 with TRBJ2-5; D gene uncertain. This CDR3 region has 14 residues. V gave up 5 bases and J gave up 2 bases, with 12 bases separating them. Per the germline V gene, CDR1 is LGHDT and CDR2 is YNNKEL (reference sequence).